Listed below are T cell receptor beta chains from one sample, sequenced in a study of blood T cell repertoires in COVID-19. Measured with immunoSEQ multiplex PCR; TCRdb has only the in-frame clones, and not every one. The sample lists 190,000 or so clones, less than 85% occurring once. Sequenced sample: peripheral blood. These receptors originate from a middle-aged man who had recovered from COVID-19. Each CDR3 is given with its conserved first and last residue. A D gene is named only where the DNA matches it firmly.

j_gene: TRBJ2-3
d_gene: TRBD2
v_gene: TRBV4-2
CDR3aa: CASSPSKGLAGGSGTDTQYF

j_gene: TRBJ2-7
d_gene: TRBD2
v_gene: TRBV19
CDR3aa: CASSRGTSGSHEQYF

j_gene: TRBJ2-7
d_gene: TRBD2
v_gene: TRBV29-1
CDR3aa: CSVQGLAGSTGEQYF

j_gene: TRBJ2-2
d_gene: TRBD1
v_gene: TRBV5-8
CDR3aa: CASSVGQGSGELFF

j_gene: TRBJ1-4
d_gene: TRBD1
v_gene: TRBV5-1
CDR3aa: CASSVGQGAFVAEKLFF

j_gene: TRBJ2-5
d_gene: TRBD1
v_gene: TRBV10-3
CDR3aa: CAISEGQGNSETQYF

j_gene: TRBJ2-4
d_gene: NA
v_gene: TRBV11-2
CDR3aa: CASSPPNSRAKNIQYF

j_gene: TRBJ1-1
d_gene: NA
v_gene: TRBV19
CDR3aa: CASISTDKAEAFF

j_gene: TRBJ2-4
d_gene: TRBD2
v_gene: TRBV4-2
CDR3aa: CASSQDLKRENIQYF

j_gene: TRBJ2-6
d_gene: NA
v_gene: TRBV5-4
CDR3aa: CASSLEVGAVSGANVLTF

j_gene: TRBJ2-3
d_gene: NA
v_gene: TRBV29-1
CDR3aa: CSVEWGTTGTDTQYF

j_gene: TRBJ2-3
d_gene: NA
v_gene: TRBV7-3
CDR3aa: CASSLGPAPTDTQYF

j_gene: TRBJ2-7
d_gene: NA
v_gene: TRBV7-2
CDR3aa: CASSLGNEQYF

j_gene: TRBJ1-2
d_gene: NA
v_gene: TRBV2
CDR3aa: CASKRDSGFLRSGYTF

j_gene: TRBJ2-3
d_gene: TRBD2
v_gene: TRBV2
CDR3aa: CASRAGLAISTDTQYF

j_gene: TRBJ2-7
d_gene: NA
v_gene: TRBV6-1
CDR3aa: CASSLWTAAYEQYF

j_gene: TRBJ1-1
d_gene: NA
v_gene: TRBV29-1
CDR3aa: CSADSYRDTEAFF

j_gene: TRBJ1-4
d_gene: TRBD1
v_gene: TRBV11-2
CDR3aa: CASSTHRGTNEKLFF

j_gene: TRBJ2-7
d_gene: NA
v_gene: TRBV7-9
CDR3aa: CASSFREKAYEQYF

j_gene: TRBJ2-5
d_gene: TRBD2
v_gene: TRBV7-9
CDR3aa: CASSRLAAGETQYF

j_gene: TRBJ2-1
d_gene: TRBD1
v_gene: TRBV2
CDR3aa: CASRLQGAGEKFF

j_gene: TRBJ2-1
d_gene: TRBD2
v_gene: TRBV7-9
CDR3aa: CASTISGISSYNEQFF

j_gene: TRBJ2-5
d_gene: TRBD1
v_gene: TRBV25-1
CDR3aa: CASSEYGQGSWETQYF

j_gene: TRBJ1-1
d_gene: NA
v_gene: TRBV5-1
CDR3aa: CASSLDAENTEAFF

j_gene: TRBJ2-3
d_gene: NA
v_gene: TRBV7-3
CDR3aa: CASSSGITDTQYF

j_gene: TRBJ2-7
d_gene: TRBD2
v_gene: TRBV6-5
CDR3aa: CASSRGTSGSYEQYF

j_gene: TRBJ1-5
d_gene: TRBD1
v_gene: TRBV29-1
CDR3aa: CSPYWAGGASQPQHF

j_gene: TRBJ1-5
d_gene: NA
v_gene: TRBV9
CDR3aa: CASSVGSLVEPQHF

j_gene: TRBJ2-1
d_gene: TRBD1
v_gene: TRBV28
CDR3aa: CASRDRGNNEQFF

j_gene: TRBJ2-1
d_gene: NA
v_gene: TRBV11-3
CDR3aa: CASSPRSGVGNEQFF

j_gene: TRBJ2-7
d_gene: TRBD1
v_gene: TRBV11-2
CDR3aa: CASSPTGTDEQYF

j_gene: TRBJ2-7
d_gene: NA
v_gene: TRBV12-3/TRBV12-4
CDR3aa: CASSLGAAYEQYF

j_gene: TRBJ1-1
d_gene: TRBD1
v_gene: TRBV7-9
CDR3aa: CASSLPNRGHTEAFF

j_gene: TRBJ1-6
d_gene: NA
v_gene: TRBV27
CDR3aa: CASRGRGDTSPLHF

j_gene: TRBJ2-2
d_gene: TRBD2
v_gene: TRBV5-1
CDR3aa: CASSLAGGLATGELFF

j_gene: TRBJ2-1
d_gene: NA
v_gene: TRBV10-2
CDR3aa: CASQTGSSYNEQFF

j_gene: TRBJ2-7
d_gene: TRBD1
v_gene: TRBV6-5
CDR3aa: CATQKGATSSYEQYF

j_gene: TRBJ2-7
d_gene: NA
v_gene: TRBV5-1
CDR3aa: CASSLVGGGPDEQYF

j_gene: TRBJ2-5
d_gene: NA
v_gene: TRBV6-5
CDR3aa: CASSTTGTETQYF

j_gene: TRBJ2-2
d_gene: TRBD1
v_gene: TRBV29-1
CDR3aa: CSVQPRTGTGELFF

j_gene: TRBJ2-1
d_gene: TRBD2
v_gene: TRBV24-1
CDR3aa: CATSDVTSGLNEQFF

j_gene: TRBJ1-2
d_gene: NA
v_gene: TRBV6-4
CDR3aa: CASSERGGGYTF

j_gene: TRBJ2-7
d_gene: TRBD1
v_gene: TRBV2
CDR3aa: CASRTDRGSYEQYF

j_gene: TRBJ2-1
d_gene: NA
v_gene: TRBV4-3
CDR3aa: CASSQVVGRSDEQFF

j_gene: TRBJ2-7
d_gene: TRBD2
v_gene: TRBV11-1
CDR3aa: CASTDSGNRHEQYF

j_gene: TRBJ2-7
d_gene: TRBD2
v_gene: TRBV5-1
CDR3aa: CASSPGTSVYEQYF

j_gene: TRBJ2-1
d_gene: TRBD2
v_gene: TRBV7-2
CDR3aa: CASSLFTSGSRKQFF

j_gene: TRBJ2-7
d_gene: NA
v_gene: TRBV4-2
CDR3aa: CASSQVGGSAYEQYF

j_gene: TRBJ2-7
d_gene: TRBD2
v_gene: TRBV13
CDR3aa: CASSSRLAGALEQYF

j_gene: TRBJ2-1
d_gene: NA
v_gene: TRBV5-4
CDR3aa: CASGSTGYNEQFF

j_gene: TRBJ2-5
d_gene: NA
v_gene: TRBV5-1
CDR3aa: CASSLGQLETQYF

j_gene: TRBJ1-1
d_gene: NA
v_gene: TRBV28
CDR3aa: CASSRGLQAFF

j_gene: TRBJ2-5
d_gene: TRBD2
v_gene: TRBV30
CDR3aa: CAWRPQLAGVRETQYF

j_gene: TRBJ1-6
d_gene: TRBD1
v_gene: TRBV28
CDR3aa: CASSPLLDRGGPPLHF

j_gene: TRBJ1-4
d_gene: NA
v_gene: TRBV14
CDR3aa: CASSQGYPFGAREKLFF